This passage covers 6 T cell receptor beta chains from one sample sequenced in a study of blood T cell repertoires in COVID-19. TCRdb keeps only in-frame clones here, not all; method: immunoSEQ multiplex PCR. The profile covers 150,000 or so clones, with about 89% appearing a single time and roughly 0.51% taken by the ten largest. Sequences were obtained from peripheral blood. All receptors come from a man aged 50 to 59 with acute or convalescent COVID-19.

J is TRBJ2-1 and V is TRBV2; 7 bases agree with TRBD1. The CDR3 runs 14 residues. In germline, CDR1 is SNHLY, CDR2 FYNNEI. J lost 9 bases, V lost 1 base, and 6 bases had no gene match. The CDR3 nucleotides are TGTGCCAGCAGTGAAGGCCTACAGGGGACTGAGCAGTTCTTC. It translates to CASSEGLQGTEQFF.

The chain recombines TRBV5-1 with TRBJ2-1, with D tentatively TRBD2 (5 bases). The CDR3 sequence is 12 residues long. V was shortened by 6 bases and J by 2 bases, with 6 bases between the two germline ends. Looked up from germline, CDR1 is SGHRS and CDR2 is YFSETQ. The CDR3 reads CASKGAYNEQFF. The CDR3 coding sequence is TGCGCCAGCAAGGGAGCCTACAATGAGCAGTTCTTC.

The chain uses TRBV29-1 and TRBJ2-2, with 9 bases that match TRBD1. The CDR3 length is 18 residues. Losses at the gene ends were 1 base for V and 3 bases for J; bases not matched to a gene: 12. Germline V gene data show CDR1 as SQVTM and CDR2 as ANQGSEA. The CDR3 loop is CSVEVGTGIWVDTGELFF. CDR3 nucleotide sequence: TGCAGCGTTGAAGTTGGGACAGGGATTTGGGTGGACACCGGGGAGCTGTTTTTT.

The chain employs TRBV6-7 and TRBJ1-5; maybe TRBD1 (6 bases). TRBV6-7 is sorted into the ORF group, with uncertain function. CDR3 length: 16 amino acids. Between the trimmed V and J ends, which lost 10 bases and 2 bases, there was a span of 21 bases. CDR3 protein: CANLLCRGGGNQPQHF. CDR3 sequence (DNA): TGTGCCAACCTACTGTGCAGGGGTGGAGGCAATCAGCCCCAGCATTTT.

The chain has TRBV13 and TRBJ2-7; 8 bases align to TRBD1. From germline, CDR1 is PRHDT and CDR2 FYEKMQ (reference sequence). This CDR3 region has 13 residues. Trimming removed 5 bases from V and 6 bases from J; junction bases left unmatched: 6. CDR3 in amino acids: CASSEYTGGEQYV. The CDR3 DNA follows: TGTGCCAGCAGCGAATATACAGGGGGCGAGCAGTACGTC.

CDR3 bases: TGTGCCAGCAGCCGGGACAGGGACCGGAATCAGCCCCAGCATTTT. This gives the protein CASSRDRDRNQPQHF. The rearrangement links TRBV6-5 to TRBJ1-5; 9 bases match TRBD1. Germline V gene data show CDR1 as MNHEY and CDR2 as SVGAGI. The CDR3 covers 15 residues. Germline trimming cut 6 bases from V and 4 bases from J; bases unmatched to any gene: 7.